The source of this T cell receptor (beta chain) is a study of blood T cell repertoires in COVID-19. About the research overall: Samples representing acute and convalescent COVID-19 were sourced from the United States, Italy and Spain. PBMCs, B-cell-depleted T cells, or T cells provided the cDNA or gDNA that made up the material.

The CDR3 has 15 amino acids. V lost 0 bases to trimming and J lost 6 bases, with 14 bases between them. Germline-derived CDR1 and CDR2 are LGHDT and YNNKEL (reference sequence). Repertoires were generated with immunoSEQ multiplex PCR, while TCRdb's copy carries only in-frame clones and drops some. The profile shows under 25,000 clones, 80% to 90% of them singletons. The V gene is TRBV3-1 (or the pseudogene TRBV3-2), the J gene TRBJ1-2; a possible D gene is TRBD1 (6 bases). This TCR came from a human donor in a cohort sampled during active COVID-19. The sequencing sample was made of peripheral blood. The CDR3 is CASSQDLEGGDGYTF. CDR3 nucleotides: TGTGCCAGCAGCCAAGATCTAGAGGGGGGGGATGGCTACACCTTC.